This TCR beta chain was captured in a study of immune evolution from preneoplasia to lung adenocarcinoma. The V and J ends lost 2 bases and 4 bases, in that order; junction bases with no gene match: 4. The CDR3 spans 14 residues. Germline V gives CDR1 SGHDN, CDR2 FVKESK. The protocol was immunoSEQ multiplex PCR, while the TCRdb copy is restricted to in-frame clones and leaves out a portion. The sample shows 10,000 to 13,000 clones, around four fifths of them seen only once. Sequencing input: FFPE minimally invasive lung adenocarcinoma tissue. The TCR was taken from an older person with lung adenocarcinoma. The rearrangement uses TRBV14 and TRBJ1-2, with TRBD1 identical over 7 bases. This chain's CDR3 is CASSQQPGGYGYTF. CDR3 DNA sequence: TGTGCCAGCAGCCAACAGCCAGGGGGCTATGGCTACACCTTC. Together with reference TRBV14 and TRBJ1-2, the CDR3 gives the full variable domain: EAGVTQFPSHSVIEKGQTVTLRCDPISGHDNLYWYRRVMGKEIKFLLHFVKESKQDESGMPNNRFLAERTGGTYSTLKVQPAELEDSGVYFCASSQQPGGYGYTFGSGTRLTVV.